These 28 T cell receptor beta chains were all obtained from the same sample, sequenced in a study of T cells in Graves' hyperthyroidism and ophthalmopathy. Amplification targeted TCR beta CDR3 regions from RNA transcripts. The HTBI set primed first-round TCR CDR3 RT-PCR. One entry per CDR3 protein results from TCRdb running MiXCR on the multiplex PCR reads. The sample records around 500,000 distinct CDR3 sequences, 14% being singletons. The sample consisted of blood. These receptors were obtained from a woman aged 40 to 50 with Graves' hyperthyroidism.

The sample holds many counts of this clonotype. The chain carries TRBV7-6 and TRBJ2-2; 11 nucleotides line up with TRBD2. The CDR3 sequence is 15 residues long. Losses at the gene ends were 4 bases for V and 4 bases for J; bases not matched to a gene: 2. The V gene's germline CDR1 is SGHVS and CDR2 FNYEAQ. In nucleotides, the CDR3 is TGTGCCAGCAGCTCCACTAGCGGGAGCACCGGGGAGCTGTTTTTT. It translates to CASSSTSGSTGELFF. The full variable domain, rest sourced from reference TRBV7-6 and TRBJ2-2, is GAGVSQSPRYKVTKRGQDVALRCDPISGHVSLYWYRQALGQGPEFLTYFNYEAQQDKSGLPNDRFSAERPEGSISTLTIQRTEQRDSAMYRCASSSTSGSTGELFFGEGSRLTVL.

This clonotype showed up many times. The genes are TRBV28 and TRBJ2-5, with D possibly matching TRBD2 (6 bases). This CDR3 region has 20 residues. CDR1 and CDR2 from the germline V gene are MDHEN and SYDVKM. Trimming shortened V by 1 base and J by 5 bases, and 29 bases separated the two germline ends. The CDR3 loop is CASSLSRVTFGRGPDETQYF. CDR3 sequence (DNA): TGTGCCAGCAGTTTATCCAGGGTAACCTTTGGGCGGGGTCCCGACGAGACCCAGTACTTC.

This clonotype was recorded at least ten times. CDR3 nucleotide sequence: TGTGCCAGCAGTGGACCGGGACAGACCTACAATGAGCAGTTCTTC. Its protein product is CASSGPGQTYNEQFF. V and J are TRBV12-3 or TRBV12-4 and TRBJ2-1; 7 bases agree with TRBD1. This CDR3 spans 15 amino acids. V shed 5 bases and J 2 bases; nucleotides not matched to a gene: 6.

This clonotype was counted ten times or more. V usage is TRBV12-3 or TRBV12-4 and J usage is TRBJ1-5; no firm D call. CDR3 length equals 13 residues. Trimming removed 5 bases from V and 8 bases from J, with 13 bases in between. The CDR3 bases are TGTGCCAGCAGTCACACGGGTACGGAGCCCCAGCATTTT. It yields the protein CASSHTGTEPQHF.

This clonotype showed up many times. Here the CDR3 reads CASSLHEQFF. In DNA, the CDR3 is TGTGCCAGCAGTTTACATGAGCAGTTCTTC. The V call is TRBV28, the J call TRBJ2-1; no clear D. CDR1 MDHEN and CDR2 SYDVKM come from the germline V gene. CDR3 length: 10 residues. Deletions cut 2 bases from V and 8 bases from J, with 1 base between.

This clonotype has a count of ten or more. V gene TRBV6-5 combines with J gene TRBJ1-1; perhaps TRBD1 as D (6 bases). V was shortened by 2 bases and J by 1 base, with 14 bases between the two germline ends. This CDR3 has 16 amino acids. Germline V gene data show CDR1 as MNHEY and CDR2 as SVGAGI. CDR3 nucleotide sequence: TGTGCCAGCAGTTACGCGGGGGCTACTCAGAACACTGAAGCTTTCTTT. Its protein product is CASSYAGATQNTEAFF.

This clonotype was seen ten or more times. An end of the junction does not agree with germline; a read error may underlie this. This chain joins TRBV7-3 and TRBJ2-1, with a weak D call TRBD2 (6 bases). The CDR3 covers 13 residues. Germline CDR1 reads SGHTA; CDR2 reads FQGTGA. The CDR3 sequence: CASSFGGYNEQFF. Here the CDR3 DNA reads TGCGCCAGCAGCTTCGGGGGTTACAATGAGCAGTTCTTC.

Turning to this clonotype: One base away lies a much larger clone, so this may be a sequencing read error. The gene calls are TRBV7-2 and TRBJ2-3; 13 bases line up with TRBD2. CDR1 and CDR2 (germline): SGHTA, FQGNSA. The length of the CDR3 is 14 residues. CDR3 sequence (DNA): TGTGCCAACAGCCCGGGACTAGCGGGACCTACGCAGTATTTT. This gives the protein CANSPGLAGPTQYF.

This clonotype showed up many times. This rearrangement joins TRBV28 to TRBJ2-3; D perhaps matches TRBD1 (6 bases). This CDR3 comprises 12 residues. Germline CDR1 reads MDHEN; CDR2 reads SYDVKM. The V end lost 6 bases, the J end lost 7 bases, and 11 bases lay between the germline ends. The CDR3 reads CASSSTGNTQYF. The CDR3 DNA follows: TGTGCCAGCAGCTCCACAGGGAATACGCAGTATTTT.

The chain is built from TRBV6-1 and TRBJ1-5, with D tentatively TRBD1 (6 bases). The CDR3 runs to 15 residues. The germline V gene encodes CDR1 MNHNS and CDR2 SASEGT. With 6 bases removed from V and 1 base from J, the gap between germline ends came to 13 bases. The CDR3 protein is CASRPGARSNQPQHF. CDR3 DNA sequence: TGTGCCAGCAGACCGGGGGCGAGGAGCAATCAGCCCCAGCATTTT.

This clonotype was counted ten times or more. V is TRBV28 and J is TRBJ2-7; 10 bases line up with TRBD1. Trimming at V came to 7 bases and at J to 5 bases, leaving 14 bases not matched to a gene. In germline, CDR1 is MDHEN, CDR2 SYDVKM. This CDR3 comprises 16 residues. In DNA, the CDR3 is TGTGCCAGCACCCCGTCAGCGGGACAGGGGATCCACGAGCAGTACTTC. This sequence encodes CASTPSAGQGIHEQYF.

The table lists this clonotype with a few counts. This chain joins TRBV20-1 and TRBJ2-3; D possibly matches TRBD1 or TRBD2 (5 bases each). Germline CDR1 reads DFQATT; CDR2 reads SNEGSKA (reference sequence). CDR3 length: 13 amino acids. V lost 3 bases, J lost 4 bases, and 11 bases lay in between. The CDR3 DNA reads as TGCAGTGCTAGCCTGGGGCGGGCAGATACGCAGTATTTT. The encoded protein is CSASLGRADTQYF.

This clonotype was seen repeatedly, ten times or more. The chain combines TRBV11-1 with TRBJ2-5; possibly TRBD2 for D (5 bases). CDR3 length: 13 residues. The V gene lost 1 base and the J gene lost 5 bases, with 8 bases spanning the gap. Germline loops: CDR1 SGHAT, CDR2 FQDESV (reference sequence). In DNA form, the CDR3 reads TGTGCCAGCAGCTTAGGACGGGATGAGACCCAGTACTTC. Protein sequence: CASSLGRDETQYF.

With respect to this clonotype: This clone may be a read error of a much larger clone one base away. The J gene is TRBJ2-2, the V gene TRBV30; D is unresolved. The CDR3 sequence is 18 residues long. CDR1 is GTSNPN, CDR2 SVGIG, per germline (reference sequence). V lost 0 bases to trimming and J lost 1 base, with 18 bases between them. The CDR3 sequence: CAWSVRLNVRQNTGELFF. In DNA, the CDR3 is TGTGCCTGGAGTGTACGTCTTAATGTACGGCAGAACACCGGGGAGCTGTTTTTT.

This clonotype was picked up a small number of times. This chain uses TRBV12-3 or TRBV12-4 with TRBJ1-2; tentative D call: TRBD1 (6 bases). Trimming shortened V by 8 bases and J by 0 bases, and 16 bases separated the two germline ends. The CDR3 consists of 15 residues. In DNA form, the CDR3 reads TGTGCCAGCGTCGGCAGGGGAATAACTAACTATGGCTACACCTTC. Translating it yields CASVGRGITNYGYTF.

This clonotype was counted ten times or more. CDR3: CASSLALSGAGELFF. CDR3 bases: TGCGCCAGCAGCTTGGCACTCTCCGGAGCCGGGGAGCTGTTTTTT. The V call is TRBV5-1, the J call TRBJ2-2; D remains unclear. V was trimmed by 0 bases and J by 6 bases, leaving 12 bases between them. The CDR3 is made up of 15 amino acids. CDR1 is SGHRS and CDR2 is YFSETQ in the germline V gene. The full variable domain, rest sourced from reference TRBV5-1 and TRBJ2-2, is KAGVTQTPRYLIKTRGQQVTLSCSPISGHRSVSWYQQTPGQGLQFLFEYFSETQRNKGNFPGRFSGRQFSNSRSEMNVSTLELGDSALYLCASSLALSGAGELFFGEGSRLTVL.

At least ten counts were recorded for this clonotype. The chain recombines TRBV20-1 with TRBJ2-5; 10 bases map to TRBD1. The CDR3 contains 12 residues. J was trimmed by 7 bases and V by 5 bases; bases with no gene match: 4. Germline-derived CDR1 and CDR2 are DFQATT and SNEGSKA (reference sequence). CDR3 sequence reads: CSAGTGEGTQYF. Here the CDR3 DNA reads TGCAGTGCTGGGACAGGGGAGGGGACCCAGTACTTC.

The J gene is TRBJ2-7, the V gene TRBV6-1; 8 bases are a match to TRBD2. The V and J ends lost 5 bases and 3 bases, in that order; junction bases with no gene match: 12. The CDR3 spans 16 residues. Per the germline V gene, CDR1 is MNHNS and CDR2 is SASEGT. The CDR3 here is CASSFVAGGLNYEQYF. CDR3 in DNA: TGTGCCAGCAGTTTTGTGGCGGGAGGCCTTAACTACGAGCAGTACTTC.

V gene TRBV30 combines with J gene TRBJ1-1, with a weak D call TRBD1 (6 bases). The germline V gene encodes CDR1 GTSNPN and CDR2 SVGIG (reference sequence). Trimming stripped 8 bases from V and 0 bases from J, with 13 bases between. CDR3 length: 13 residues. For the CDR3, the DNA is TGTGCCACGAACAGGGAGGTGAACACTGAAGCTTTCTTT. Residues: CATNREVNTEAFF.

The chain couples TRBV5-1 to TRBJ2-3, with 9 bases matching TRBD2. Germline trimming cut 1 base from V and 6 bases from J; bases unmatched to any gene: 9. CDR1 is SGHRS, CDR2 YFSETQ, per germline. This CDR3 is built from 16 residues. The CDR3 region is CASSLSASGTQDTQYF. Written as DNA, the CDR3 is TGCGCCAGCAGCTTGTCCGCTAGCGGGACACAGGATACGCAGTATTTT.

The table lists this clonotype with many counts. CDR3 DNA sequence: TGTGCCAGCATAAGCAGGATCTCCTACAATGAGCAGTTCTTC. Its translation is CASISRISYNEQFF. The chain is built from TRBV28 and TRBJ2-1; D is ambiguous. CDR3 size: 14 residues. The V gene lost 7 bases and the J gene lost 0 bases, with 10 bases spanning the gap. CDR1 and CDR2 from the germline V gene are MDHEN and SYDVKM.

This clonotype was seen ten or more times. V gene TRBV6-1 combines with J gene TRBJ1-5, with TRBD1 identical over 10 bases. The CDR3 loop spans 15 amino acids. Losses at the gene ends were 5 bases for V and 6 bases for J; bases not matched to a gene: 7. Germline CDR1 is MNHNS and CDR2 is SASEGT. CDR3 sequence (DNA): TGTGCCAGCAGTAAAGACAGGGGGCACGGTCAGCCCCAGCATTTT. This codes for CASSKDRGHGQPQHF.

This clonotype has at least ten counts. The chain links TRBV20-1 to TRBJ2-1, with D tentatively TRBD2 (6 bases). Trimming shortened V by 6 bases and J by 0 bases, and 15 bases separated the two germline ends. The CDR3 totals 15 residues. CDR1 and CDR2 from the germline V gene are DFQATT and SNEGSKA (reference sequence). CDR3 sequence: CSAERAGTSYNEQFF. CDR3 DNA sequence: TGCAGTGCCGAGAGAGCGGGTACCTCCTACAATGAGCAGTTCTTC.

At least ten counts were recorded for this clonotype. This chain links TRBV18 with TRBJ2-5; D may be TRBD1 or TRBD2 (5 bases each). Germline V CDR1 and CDR2: KGHSH, LQKENI. Trimming shortened V by 5 bases and J by 0 bases, and 16 bases separated the two germline ends. The CDR3 is 16 amino acids. The CDR3 region has the DNA TGTGCCAGCTCAACCCGGGACGGAAGGTACCAAGAGACCCAGTACTTC. Protein sequence: CASSTRDGRYQETQYF.

In this sample, this clonotype turned up many times. The rearrangement links TRBV18 to TRBJ1-1, with no clear D. The V gene lost 4 bases and the J gene lost 2 bases, with 14 bases spanning the gap. This CDR3 contains 15 residues. Germline CDR1 and CDR2: KGHSH and LQKENI. The DNA of the CDR3 is TGTGCCAGCTCACTACATCACGGTTCCAACACTGAAGCTTTCTTT. Translating gives CASSLHHGSNTEAFF.

The V and J genes are TRBV14 and TRBJ2-2, with TRBD1 identical over 9 bases. Germline V CDR1 and CDR2: SGHDN, FVKESK. The CDR3 length is 15 residues. The V and J ends lost 3 bases and 4 bases, in that order; junction bases with no gene match: 3. The CDR3 DNA sequence: TGTGCCAGCAGCCAGCTGACAGGGGGCACCGGGGAGCTGTTTTTT. It translates to CASSQLTGGTGELFF.

This rearrangement joins TRBV29-1 to TRBJ1-4; TRBD1 might be the D (6 bases). Germline-derived CDR1 and CDR2 are SQVTM and ANQGSEA. The CDR3 totals 14 residues. Deletions cut 0 bases from V and 3 bases from J, with 8 bases between. The CDR3 DNA is TGCAGCGTTGAAGAGGCAGGGGCTAATGAAAAACTGTTTTTT. It codes for CSVEEAGANEKLFF.

In its sample, this clonotype was seen many times. The chain joins TRBV30 to TRBJ2-2; D perhaps matches TRBD2 (5 bases). V was trimmed by 0 bases and J by 0 bases, leaving 17 bases between them. The germline gives CDR1 GTSNPN, CDR2 SVGIG (reference sequence). The CDR3 has 18 amino acids. The chain's CDR3 is CAWSVGGVVHTNTGELFF. CDR3 DNA sequence: TGTGCCTGGAGTGTAGGAGGAGTAGTACATACGAACACCGGGGAGCTGTTTTTT. Supplemented by reference TRBV30 and TRBJ2-2, the full variable domain reads SQTIHQWPATLVQPVGSPLSLECTVEGTSNPNLYWYRQAAGRGLQLLFYSVGIGQISSEVPQNLSASRPQDRQFILSSKKLLLSDSGFYLCAWSVGGVVHTNTGELFFGEGSRLTVL.